This T cell receptor beta chain emerged from a study of T cell responses to AZD1222 COVID-19 vaccine. TCRdb keeps only in-frame clones here, not all; method: immunoSEQ multiplex PCR. The data show about 130,000 clones, with about 91% seen just once and approximately 2.1% held by the top ten. The CDR3 consists of 12 residues. The germline gives CDR1 WSHSY, CDR2 SAAADI. V lost 3 bases to trimming and J lost 4 bases, with 6 bases between them. Sequenced here: peripheral blood, sampled on day 0 of AZD1222 vaccination. The rearrangement links TRBV10-2 to TRBJ1-1; a weak D match, TRBD1 (5 bases). The TCR sequence derives from an adult in good health. As DNA, the CDR3 is TGCGCCAGCAGTGAAGGGGCCACTGAAGCTTTCTTT. Protein: CASSEGATEAFF.